This T cell receptor beta chain comes out of a study of cytomegalovirus exposure and HLA in healthy donors. A multiplex PCR was run with 60 Vbeta primers and 13 Jbeta primers. Libraries were prepared by immunoSEQ multiplex PCR; TCRdb keeps only in-frame clonotypes and omits some of them. The sample yields 120,000 to 150,000 clones, approximately 70% seen once. The sequenced material came from PBMCs. This receptor was taken from a woman between 18 and 30 years old in good health and CMV-seronegative.

CDR3 sequence (DNA): TGTGCCAGCAGCTTAACCGGGGGGGCCTTAGAGACCCAGTACTTC. This translates into CASSLTGGALETQYF. This sequence joins TRBV7-3 and TRBJ2-5; 8 bases align to TRBD2. The CDR3 runs 15 residues. V gave up 0 bases and J gave up 4 bases; unmatched junction bases: 4. Germline V lookup: CDR1 SGHTA, CDR2 FQGTGA.